This TCR beta chain was captured in a study of blood T cell repertoires in COVID-19. Profiling relied on immunoSEQ multiplex PCR, and the TCRdb table lists in-frame clones only, not all of them. The sample has 410,000 or so clones; 89% are singletons. This CDR3 comprises 14 residues. Trimming took off 4 bases at V and 5 bases at J, with 15 bases between the two ends. Germline V lookup: CDR1 SGHRS, CDR2 YFSETQ. V and J are TRBV5-1 and TRBJ1-1; no definite D call. This receptor was identified in a woman between 40 and 50 years old with COVID-19, enrolled during active disease. The sequenced sample consisted of peripheral blood. CDR3 residues: CASSLTAGRTEAFF. CDR3 in DNA: TGCGCCAGCAGCCTCACGGCGGGGAGGACTGAAGCTTTCTTT.